This T cell receptor (beta chain) originates from a study of cytomegalovirus exposure and HLA in healthy donors. V was cut by 1 base and J by 2 bases, with 18 bases left in between. Germline CDR1 reads MDHEN; CDR2 reads SYDVKM. The CDR3 sequence is 18 residues long. The PCR contained 60 Vbeta and 13 Jbeta primers. Some clones are missing from TCRdb's copy, which holds only in-frame ones; the method was immunoSEQ multiplex PCR. The table has some 210,000 clones, approximately 80% seen once. The origin of this receptor is a male donor in good health and CMV-seronegative. J is TRBJ2-1 and V is TRBV28, with a weak D call TRBD2 (6 bases). Sequenced sample: PBMCs. CDR3 sequence reads: CASSLSLDGRTTYNEQFF. CDR3 bases: TGTGCCAGCAGTTTATCACTGGATGGGAGGACGACCTACAATGAGCAGTTCTTC. Supplemented by reference TRBV28 and TRBJ2-1, the full variable domain reads DVKVTQSSRYLVKRTGEKVFLECVQDMDHENMFWYRQDPGLGLRLIYFSYDVKMKEKGDIPEGYSVSREKKERFSLILESASTNQTSMYLCASSLSLDGRTTYNEQFFGPGTRLTVL.